At least ten counts were recorded for the clone carrying this T cell receptor (beta chain). The CDR3 consists of 16 residues. The V end lost 6 bases, the J end lost 0 bases, and 14 bases lay between the germline ends. Looked up from germline, CDR1 is SEHNR and CDR2 is FQNEAQ (reference sequence). The data derive from a study of T-cell memory formation after mild COVID-19. TCRdb used MiXCR to reprocess the 5' RACE reads, holding one entry per CDR3 protein. The table shows around 510,000 distinct CDR3 sequences, with about 20% occurring only once. The sample taken for sequencing was PBMCs or a T cell subset sorted from them (not recorded which). J is TRBJ1-4 and V is TRBV7-9; possible D gene TRBD1, 6 bases. This TCR derives from an adult woman who had mild COVID-19 (a few samples of this study predate the infection). Cell type and time point are not known. In DNA form, the CDR3 reads TGTGCCAGCAGTCACTGGACAGCCGCAACTAATGAAAAACTGTTTTTT. Amino acid sequence: CASSHWTAATNEKLFF. The full variable domain, with the rest looked up from reference TRBV7-9 and TRBJ1-4, is DTGVSQNPRHKITKRGQNVTFRCDPISEHNRLYWYRQTLGQGPEFLTYFQNEAQLEKSRLLSDRFSAERPKGSFSTLEIQRTEQGDSAMYLCASSHWTAATNEKLFFGSGTQLSVL.